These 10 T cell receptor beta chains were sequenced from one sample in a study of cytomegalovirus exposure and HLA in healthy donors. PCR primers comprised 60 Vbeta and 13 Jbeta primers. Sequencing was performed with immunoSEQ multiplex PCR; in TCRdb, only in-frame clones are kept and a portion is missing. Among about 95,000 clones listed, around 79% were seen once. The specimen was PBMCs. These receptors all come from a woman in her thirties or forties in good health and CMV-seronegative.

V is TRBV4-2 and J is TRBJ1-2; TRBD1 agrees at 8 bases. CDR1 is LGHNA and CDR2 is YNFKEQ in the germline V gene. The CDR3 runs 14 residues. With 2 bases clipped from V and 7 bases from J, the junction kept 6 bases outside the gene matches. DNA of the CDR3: TGTGCCAGCAGCCAATCTAGGACAGGGAGTGGCTACACCTTC. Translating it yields CASSQSRTGSGYTF.

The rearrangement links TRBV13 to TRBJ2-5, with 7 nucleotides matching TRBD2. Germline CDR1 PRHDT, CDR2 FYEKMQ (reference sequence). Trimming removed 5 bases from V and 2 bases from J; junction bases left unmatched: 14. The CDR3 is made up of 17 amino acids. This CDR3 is CASSDRLAEESQETQYF. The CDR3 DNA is TGTGCCAGCAGCGACCGGCTAGCGGAAGAAAGTCAAGAGACCCAGTACTTC.

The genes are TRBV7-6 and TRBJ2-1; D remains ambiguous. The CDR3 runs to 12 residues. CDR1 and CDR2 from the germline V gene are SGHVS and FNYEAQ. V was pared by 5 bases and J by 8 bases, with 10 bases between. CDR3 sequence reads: CASSHHSDEQFF. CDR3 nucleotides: TGTGCCAGCAGCCATCACTCCGATGAGCAGTTCTTC.

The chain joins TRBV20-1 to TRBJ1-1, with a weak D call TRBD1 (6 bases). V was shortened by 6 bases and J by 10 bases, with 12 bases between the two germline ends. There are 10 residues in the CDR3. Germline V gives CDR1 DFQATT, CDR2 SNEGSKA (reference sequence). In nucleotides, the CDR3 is TGCAGTGCCATGGACAGAGTAGCTTTCTTT. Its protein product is CSAMDRVAFF.

The CDR3 DNA follows: TGTGCCAGCTTACGAGGGGAGGCGGAGACCCAGTACTTC. Residues: CASLRGEAETQYF. This chain connects TRBV2 to TRBJ2-5; tentatively, D is TRBD2 (6 bases). The CDR3 spans 13 residues. Germline CDR1 SNHLY, CDR2 FYNNEI. The ends were cut back, 8 bases at V and 5 bases at J, with 15 bases in the middle. Full variable domain (remainder filled in from reference TRBV2 and TRBJ2-5): EPEVTQTPSHQVTQMGQEVILRCVPISNHLYFYWYRQILGQKVEFLVSFYNNEISEKSEIFDDQFSVERPDGSNFTLKIRSTKLEDSAMYFCASLRGEAETQYFGPGTRLLVL.

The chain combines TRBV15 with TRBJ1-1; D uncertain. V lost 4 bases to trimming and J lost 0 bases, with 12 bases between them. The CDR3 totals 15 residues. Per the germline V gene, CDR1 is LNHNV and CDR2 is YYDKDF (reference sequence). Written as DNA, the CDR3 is TGTGCCACCAGCAAAAGCAGGCAAATGAACACTGAAGCTTTCTTT. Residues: CATSKSRQMNTEAFF.

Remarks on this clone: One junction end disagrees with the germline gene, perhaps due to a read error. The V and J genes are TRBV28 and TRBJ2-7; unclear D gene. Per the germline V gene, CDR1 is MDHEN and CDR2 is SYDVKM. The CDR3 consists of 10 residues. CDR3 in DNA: TGTGCCAGCGCACGGTTCCTCCCACACTTC. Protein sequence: CASARFLPHF.

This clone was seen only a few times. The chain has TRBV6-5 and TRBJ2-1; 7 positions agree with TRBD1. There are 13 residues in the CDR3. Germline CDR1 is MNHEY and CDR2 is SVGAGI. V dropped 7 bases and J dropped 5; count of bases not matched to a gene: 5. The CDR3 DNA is TGTGCCAGCAACGAGGGGGCCCACAATGAGCAGTTCTTC. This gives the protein CASNEGAHNEQFF.

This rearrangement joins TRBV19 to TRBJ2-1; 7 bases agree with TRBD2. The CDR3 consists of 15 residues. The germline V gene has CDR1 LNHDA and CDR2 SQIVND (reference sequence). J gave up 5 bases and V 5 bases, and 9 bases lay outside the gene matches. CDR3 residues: CASSAPSGAHNEQFF. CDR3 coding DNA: TGTGCCAGTAGTGCCCCCAGCGGGGCCCACAATGAGCAGTTCTTC. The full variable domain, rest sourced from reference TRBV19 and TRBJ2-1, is DGGITQSPKYLFRKEGQNVTLSCEQNLNHDAMYWYRQDPGQGLRLIYYSQIVNDFQKGDIAEGYSVSREKKESFPLTVTSAQKNPTAFYLCASSAPSGAHNEQFFGPGTRLTVL.

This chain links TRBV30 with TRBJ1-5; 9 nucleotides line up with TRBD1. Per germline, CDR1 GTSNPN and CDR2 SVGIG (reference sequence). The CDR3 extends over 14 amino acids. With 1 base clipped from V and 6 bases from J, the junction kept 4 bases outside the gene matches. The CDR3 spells CAWSGGQGGQPQHF. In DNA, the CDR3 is TGTGCCTGGAGTGGGGGACAGGGAGGTCAGCCCCAGCATTTT.